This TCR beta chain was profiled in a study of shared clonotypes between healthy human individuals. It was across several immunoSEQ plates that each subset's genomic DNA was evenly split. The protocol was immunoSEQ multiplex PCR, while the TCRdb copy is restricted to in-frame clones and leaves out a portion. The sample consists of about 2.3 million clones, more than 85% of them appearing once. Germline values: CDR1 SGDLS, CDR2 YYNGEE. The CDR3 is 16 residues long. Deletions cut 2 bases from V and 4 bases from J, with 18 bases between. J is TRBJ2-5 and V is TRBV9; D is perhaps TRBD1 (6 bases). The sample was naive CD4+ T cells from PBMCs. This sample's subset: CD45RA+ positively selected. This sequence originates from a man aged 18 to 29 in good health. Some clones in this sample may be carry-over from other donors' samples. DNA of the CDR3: TGTGCCAGCAGCGTTTCCGCGGGCATACAGGGAGAGACCCAGTACTTC. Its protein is CASSVSAGIQGETQYF.